This T cell receptor (beta chain) appears in the sequencing data of a study of a mutant IDH1 vaccine in newly diagnosed glioma. Background on the study: Patients got their first vaccination 4-6 weeks after radiotherapy alone, or with temozolomide cycles. Previous treatment comprised radiotherapy, temozolomide, or both, mostly both.

Profiled with immunoSEQ multiplex PCR; TCRdb holds only in-frame clones, not every one. The repertoire consists of roughly 74,000 clones, with about 85% occurring once and the leading ten covering approximately 0.8%. Turning to this clone: Its specificity is unknown.

General study results and limits: Evidence of vaccine-induced immune responses was documented in over 85% of patients.

The germline V gene has CDR1 WSHSY and CDR2 SAAADI. The CDR3 contains 12 residues. With 6 bases clipped from V and 8 bases from J, the junction kept 0 bases outside the gene matches. Time point reported: week 23, last vaccination. Every single dose of the vaccine, 300 ug of mutant IDH1 20-mer peptide, came with topical imiquimod. V is TRBV10-2 and J is TRBJ1-6, with 8 bases identical to TRBD1. The TCR sequence derives from a woman in her forties or fifties with glioma. The material was PBMCs, obtained from a glioma patient whose treatment included an IDH1 peptide vaccine. Written as DNA, the CDR3 is TGCGCCAGCAGGACAGGGGATTCACCCCTCCACTTT. Translation: CASRTGDSPLHF.